This passage covers 4 T cell receptor beta chains from one sample sequenced in a study of T cells in Graves' hyperthyroidism and ophthalmopathy. RNA transcripts served as the template for amplifying TCR beta CDR3 regions. The study used the HTBI primer set for a first-round RT-PCR of the TCR CDR3. TCRdb reprocessed the multiplex PCR reads with MiXCR, giving one entry per CDR3 protein. Here the sample spans over 500,000 distinct CDR3 sequences, roughly 15% being singletons. Input material: blood. These receptors were obtained from a woman under 30 with Graves' ophthalmopathy.

The chain employs TRBV9 and TRBJ2-7; D may be TRBD1 (5 bases). This CDR3 is built from 14 residues. Germline assignment: CDR1 SGDLS and CDR2 YYNGEE. Deletions cut 0 bases from V and 2 bases from J, with 9 bases between. For the CDR3, the DNA is TGTGCCAGCAGCGTAGAGGGGCAGACCTACGAGCAGTACTTC. Its translation: CASSVEGQTYEQYF.

The genes are TRBV6-1 and TRBJ1-6; unclear D gene. V lost 11 bases to trimming and J lost 8 bases, with 19 bases between them. CDR3 length: 14 residues. In germline, CDR1 is MNHNS, CDR2 SASEGT. In DNA, the CDR3 is TGTGCCGCCACCGGACGGTCTAACTATTCACCCCTCCACTTT. Translating it yields CAATGRSNYSPLHF.

This chain connects TRBV6-2 or TRBV6-3 to TRBJ2-7; D ambiguous. Germline V gene lookup returns CDR1 MNHEY and CDR2 SVGEGT. The CDR3 extends over 13 amino acids. The V gene lost 7 bases and the J gene lost 3 bases, with 13 bases spanning the gap. The CDR3 here is CASTLSAIYEQYF. The CDR3 DNA reads TGTGCCAGCACCCTGAGCGCTATCTACGAGCAGTACTTC.

This chain uses TRBV28 with TRBJ1-2, with D perhaps matching TRBD1 (5 bases). V dropped 4 bases and J dropped 9 bases, with 15 bases sitting between them. Germline V gene sequence: CDR1 MDHEN, CDR2 SYDVKM. The CDR3 has 13 amino acids. CDR3 DNA: TGTGCCAGCAGTTCTTCAGGGATGAGGAGCTACACCTTC. Protein: CASSSSGMRSYTF.